A selection of T cell receptor beta chains follows, all from one sample in a study of blood T cell repertoires in COVID-19. Here immunoSEQ multiplex PCR was the method, and the copy in TCRdb shows in-frame clones only, minus some. The sample has 140,000 or so clones; 87% are singletons. The sample comprised peripheral blood. The receptors here all came from a man aged 50-59 years who had recovered from COVID-19. Each CDR3 is given with its conserved first and last residue. The D gene is left open where the match is weak. Expanded clones are given a class, and other clones once, few, many or no size at all.

>TRBV30|TRBJ1-2|NA|NA|11
CAWSYTVYYTF
TGTGCCTGGAGCTATACAGTTTACTACACCTTC
>TRBV5-4|TRBJ2-5|NA|NA|14
CASNNGQGGETQYF
TGTGCCAGCAACAACGGACAGGGAGGGGAGACCCAGTACTTC
>TRBV6-6|TRBJ1-2|NA|TRBD1|15
CASSHPQGAESGYTF
TGTGCCAGCAGCCACCCACAGGGGGCGGAAAGCGGCTACACCTTC
>TRBV14|TRBJ2-1|NA|TRBD2|15
CASRERGQARNEQFF
TGTGCCAGCAGAGAGCGGGGGCAGGCCCGCAATGAGCAGTTCTTC
>TRBV7-9|TRBJ2-3|NA|TRBD2|15
CASSLKLASTDTQYF
TGTGCCAGCAGCTTAAAACTAGCGAGCACAGATACGCAGTATTTT
>TRBV27|TRBJ1-1|NA|NA|15
CASSLSREANTEAFF
TGTGCCAGCAGTTTATCCAGGGAGGCGAACACTGAAGCTTTCTTT
>TRBV6-4|TRBJ1-1|NA|NA|13
CASSEARNTEAFF
TGTGCCAGCAGTGAGGCCAGGAACACTGAAGCTTTCTTT
>TRBV6-1|TRBJ1-1|NA|NA|14
CASSEAGRNTEAFF
TGTGCCAGCAGTGAAGCGGGGAGGAACACTGAAGCTTTCTTT
>TRBV5-1|TRBJ2-1|once|NA|15
CASSLTVSSYNEQFF
TGCGCCAGCAGCTTAACAGTAAGCTCCTACAATGAGCAGTTCTTC
>TRBV7-8|TRBJ1-3|once|TRBD1|17
CASSYQGDISSGNTIYF
TGTGCCAGCAGCTACCAGGGGGACATCAGCTCTGGAAACACCATATATTTT
>TRBV29-1|TRBJ2-1|NA|NA|13
CSADLARGNEQFF
TGCAGCGCCGATCTAGCCAGGGGAAATGAGCAGTTCTTC
>TRBV15|TRBJ1-2|NA|NA|13
CATSRDLSYGYTF
TGTGCCACCAGCAGAGATCTAAGCTATGGCTACACCTTC
>TRBV5-8|TRBJ2-7|NA|TRBD1|15
CASSFRDRQAYEQYF
TGTGCCAGCAGCTTCCGGGACAGACAAGCCTACGAGCAGTACTTC
>TRBV9|TRBJ2-5|NA|NA|16
CASSVSPGVGQETQYF
TGTGCCAGCAGCGTATCCCCGGGGGTTGGACAAGAGACCCAGTACTTC
>TRBV30|TRBJ1-5|NA|NA|15
CAWSRRGRDNQPQHF
TGTGCCTGGAGCCGCAGAGGCAGGGACAATCAGCCCCAGCATTTT
>TRBV7-3|TRBJ2-3|NA|TRBD2|16
CASSLMASGSTDTQYF
TGTGCCAGCAGCTTAATGGCTAGCGGTAGCACAGATACGCAGTATTTT
>TRBV29-1|TRBJ1-2|NA|TRBD1|15
CSAGTGTGTVYGYTF
TGCAGCGCCGGGACCGGGACCGGGACAGTCTATGGCTACACCTTC
>TRBV7-9|TRBJ2-3|NA|NA|14
CASSPGHPTDTQYF
TGTGCCAGCAGCCCGGGACACCCCACAGATACGCAGTATTTT
>TRBV5-4|TRBJ2-1|few|TRBD1|14
CASSSATGRNEQFF
TGTGCCAGCAGCTCAGCGACAGGGCGGAATGAGCAGTTCTTC
>TRBV11-2|TRBJ2-3|NA|NA|18
CASSLVLSALGSTDTQYF
TGTGCCAGCAGCTTAGTTTTGTCAGCCCTAGGTAGCACAGATACGCAGTATTTT
>TRBV3-1/TRBV3-2|TRBJ2-5|NA|NA|15
CASSPLWHSQETQYF
TGTGCCAGCAGCCCCCTTTGGCATTCCCAAGAGACCCAGTACTTC
>TRBV5-6|TRBJ2-2|NA|TRBD1|16
CASSDPGQQISGELFF
TGTGCCAGCAGCGATCCGGGACAGCAGATCTCCGGGGAGCTGTTTTTT
>TRBV5-1|TRBJ2-5|NA|NA|14
CASSQTDPRETQYF
TGCGCCAGCAGCCAGACAGACCCGCGGGAGACCCAGTACTTC
>TRBV25-1|TRBJ1-2|NA|NA|14
CASSDRVGGDGYTF
TGTGCCAGCAGTGACAGGGTCGGAGGGGATGGCTACACCTTC
>TRBV2|TRBJ2-5|NA|NA|14
CASSPGTLWETQYF
TGTGCCAGCAGCCCCGGGACTCTCTGGGAGACCCAGTACTTC
>TRBV14|TRBJ1-1|NA|NA|13
CASSQAPAGTAFF
TGTGCCAGCAGCCAAGCCCCGGCGGGGACGGCTTTCTTT
>TRBV5-4|TRBJ2-7|NA|TRBD1|15
CASSGSGTGPYEQYF
TGTGCCAGCAGCGGCTCCGGGACAGGGCCCTACGAGCAGTACTTC
>TRBV4-2|TRBJ1-1|NA|NA|15
CASSQEKGMNTEAFF
TGTGCCAGCAGCCAAGAAAAGGGGATGAACACTGAAGCTTTCTTT
>TRBV18|TRBJ2-6|NA|TRBD1|17
CASSLGQGALGANVLTF
TGTGCCAGCTCACTTGGACAGGGGGCGCTTGGGGCCAACGTCCTGACTTTC
>TRBV6-6|TRBJ2-5|NA|TRBD2|16
CASSRKPTSGKETQYF
TGTGCCAGCAGTCGAAAACCGACTAGCGGAAAAGAGACCCAGTACTTC
>TRBV6-4|TRBJ1-5|NA|NA|16
CASSDPAGKRNQPQHF
TGTGCCAGCAGTGACCCGGCAGGGAAGCGTAATCAGCCCCAGCATTTT